This T cell receptor (beta chain) was found in a study of blood T cell repertoires in COVID-19. Assay: immunoSEQ multiplex PCR; the TCRdb copy retains only in-frame clones and omits some. Of tens of thousands of clones in the sample, 75% to 85% were seen once. Looked up from germline, CDR1 is SGHTA and CDR2 is FQGNSA. J lost 6 bases, V lost 6 bases, and 11 bases had no gene match. The CDR3 has 15 residues. The chain employs TRBV7-2 and TRBJ2-7; 10 bases fit TRBD2. Material for sequencing was peripheral blood. The sequence came from a human donor in a cohort sampled during active COVID-19. The CDR3 DNA sequence: TGTGCCAGCAGGCCACCCGGGACTAGCGTTCGCGAGCAGTACTTC. Protein: CASRPPGTSVREQYF.